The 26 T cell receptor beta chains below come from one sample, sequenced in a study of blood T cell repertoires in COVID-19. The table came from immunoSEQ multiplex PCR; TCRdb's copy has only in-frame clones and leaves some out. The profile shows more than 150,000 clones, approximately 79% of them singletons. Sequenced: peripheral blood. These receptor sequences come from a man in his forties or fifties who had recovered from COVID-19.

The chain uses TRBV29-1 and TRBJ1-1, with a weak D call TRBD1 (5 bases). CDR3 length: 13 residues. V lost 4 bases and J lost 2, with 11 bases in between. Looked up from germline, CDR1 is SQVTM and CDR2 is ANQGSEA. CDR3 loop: CSVVVRENTEAFF. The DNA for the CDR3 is TGCAGCGTTGTTGTCAGGGAAAACACTGAAGCTTTCTTT.

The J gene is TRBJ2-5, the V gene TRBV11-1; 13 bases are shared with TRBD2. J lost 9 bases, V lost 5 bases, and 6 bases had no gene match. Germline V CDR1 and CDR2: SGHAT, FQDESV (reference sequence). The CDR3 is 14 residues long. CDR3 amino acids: CASSLSGLAGPQYF. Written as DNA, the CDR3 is TGTGCCAGCAGCCTGTCGGGACTAGCGGGACCCCAGTACTTC.

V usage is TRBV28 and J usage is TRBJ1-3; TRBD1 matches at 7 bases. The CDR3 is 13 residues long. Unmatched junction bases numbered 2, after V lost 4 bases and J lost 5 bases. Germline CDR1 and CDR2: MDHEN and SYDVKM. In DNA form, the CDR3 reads TGTGCCAGCAGTTCGGGACAGAGAAACACCATATATTTT. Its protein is CASSSGQRNTIYF.

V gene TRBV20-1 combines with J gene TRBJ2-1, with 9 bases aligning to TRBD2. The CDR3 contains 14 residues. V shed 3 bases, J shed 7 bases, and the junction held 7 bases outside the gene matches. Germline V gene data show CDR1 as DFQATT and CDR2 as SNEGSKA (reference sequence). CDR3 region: CSASSSGRNNEQFF. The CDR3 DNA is TGCAGTGCTAGTAGTAGCGGGAGAAATAATGAGCAGTTCTTC.

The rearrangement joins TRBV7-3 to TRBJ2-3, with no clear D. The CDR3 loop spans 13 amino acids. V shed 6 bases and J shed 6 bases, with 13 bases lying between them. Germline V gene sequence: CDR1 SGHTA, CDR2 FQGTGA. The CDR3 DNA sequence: TGTGCCAGCAGTCAAAGGAGTTCGGATACGCAGTATTTT. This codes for CASSQRSSDTQYF.

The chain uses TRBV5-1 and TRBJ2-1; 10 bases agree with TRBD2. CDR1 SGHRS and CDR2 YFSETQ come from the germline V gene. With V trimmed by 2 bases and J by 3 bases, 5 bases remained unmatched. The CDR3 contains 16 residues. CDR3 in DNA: TGCGCCAGCAGCTTCAGACTAGCGGGCATCTACAATGAGCAGTTCTTC. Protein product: CASSFRLAGIYNEQFF.

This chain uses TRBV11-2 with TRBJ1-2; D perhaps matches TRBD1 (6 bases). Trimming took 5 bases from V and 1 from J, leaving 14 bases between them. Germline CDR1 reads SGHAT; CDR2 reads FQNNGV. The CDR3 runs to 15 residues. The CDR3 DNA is TGTGCCAGCAGCCCATACAGGGAATATAACTATGGCTACACCTTC. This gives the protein CASSPYREYNYGYTF.

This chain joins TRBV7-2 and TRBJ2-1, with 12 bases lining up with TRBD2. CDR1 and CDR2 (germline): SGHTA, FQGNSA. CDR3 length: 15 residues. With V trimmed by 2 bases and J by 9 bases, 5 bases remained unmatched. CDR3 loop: CASSLTSGRYGEQFF. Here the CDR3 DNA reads TGTGCCAGCAGCTTAACTAGCGGGAGGTATGGTGAGCAGTTCTTC.

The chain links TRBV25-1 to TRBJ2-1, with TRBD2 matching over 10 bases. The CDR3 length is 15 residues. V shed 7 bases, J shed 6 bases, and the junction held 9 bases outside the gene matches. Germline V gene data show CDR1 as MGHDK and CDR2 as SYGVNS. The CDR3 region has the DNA TGTGCCAGCACCGGGACTAGCGAAATCTTCAATGAGCAGTTCTTC. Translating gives CASTGTSEIFNEQFF.

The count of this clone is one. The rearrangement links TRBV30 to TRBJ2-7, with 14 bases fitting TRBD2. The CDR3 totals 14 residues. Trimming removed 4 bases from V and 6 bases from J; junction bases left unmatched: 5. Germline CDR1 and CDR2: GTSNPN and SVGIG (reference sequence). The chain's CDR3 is CAWKGTSGRGEQYF. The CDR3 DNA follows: TGTGCCTGGAAAGGGACTAGCGGGAGAGGCGAGCAGTACTTC.

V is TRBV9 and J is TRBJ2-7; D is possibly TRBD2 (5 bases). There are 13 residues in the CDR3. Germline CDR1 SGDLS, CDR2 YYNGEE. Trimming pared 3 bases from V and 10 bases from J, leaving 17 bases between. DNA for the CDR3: TGTGCCAGCAGCGGGACGGGGATCTCTTCTCAGTACTTC. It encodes CASSGTGISSQYF.

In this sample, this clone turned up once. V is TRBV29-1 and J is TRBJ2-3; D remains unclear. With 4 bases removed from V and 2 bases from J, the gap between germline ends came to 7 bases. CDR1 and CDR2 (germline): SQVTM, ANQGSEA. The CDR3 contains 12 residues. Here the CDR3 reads CSVGHDTDTQYF. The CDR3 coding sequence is TGCAGCGTTGGGCACGACACAGATACGCAGTATTTT.

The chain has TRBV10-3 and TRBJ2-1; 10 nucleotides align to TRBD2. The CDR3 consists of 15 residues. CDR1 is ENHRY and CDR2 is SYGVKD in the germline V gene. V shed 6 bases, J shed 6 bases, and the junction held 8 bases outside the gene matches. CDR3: CAISGLAALSNEQFF. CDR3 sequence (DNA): TGTGCCATCAGCGGACTAGCGGCCCTAAGCAATGAGCAGTTCTTC.

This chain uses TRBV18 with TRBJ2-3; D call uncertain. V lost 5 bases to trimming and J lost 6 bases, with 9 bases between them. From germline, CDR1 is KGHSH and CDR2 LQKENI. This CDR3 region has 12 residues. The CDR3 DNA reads TGTGCCAGCTCAACTGAAGAGGATACGCAGTATTTT. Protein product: CASSTEEDTQYF.

The chain's CDR3 is CAWRAGLGGYTF. The CDR3 DNA follows: TGTGCCTGGAGAGCAGGGTTGGGTGGCTACACCTTC. V and J are TRBV30 and TRBJ1-2, with a tentative D call TRBD1 (5 bases). Per germline, CDR1 GTSNPN and CDR2 SVGIG (reference sequence). The CDR3 is made up of 12 amino acids. V was clipped by 3 bases and J by 7 bases, with 12 bases between them.

The CDR3 sequence is CATSRVPGAYNSPLHF. CDR3 nucleotides: TGTGCCACCAGCAGAGTCCCCGGGGCCTATAATTCACCCCTCCACTTT. The chain recombines TRBV15 with TRBJ1-6, with D uncertain. The CDR3 covers 16 residues. Trimming left V 1 base short and J 2 bases short, with 9 bases between. Per germline, CDR1 LNHNV and CDR2 YYDKDF (reference sequence).

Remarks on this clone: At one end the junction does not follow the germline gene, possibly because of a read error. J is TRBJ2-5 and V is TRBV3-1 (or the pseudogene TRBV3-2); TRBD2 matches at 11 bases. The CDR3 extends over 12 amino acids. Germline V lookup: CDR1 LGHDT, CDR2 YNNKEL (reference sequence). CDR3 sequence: CASSSTSGRINF. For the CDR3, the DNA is TGTGCCAGCAGCTCTACTAGCGGGAGAATCAACTTC.

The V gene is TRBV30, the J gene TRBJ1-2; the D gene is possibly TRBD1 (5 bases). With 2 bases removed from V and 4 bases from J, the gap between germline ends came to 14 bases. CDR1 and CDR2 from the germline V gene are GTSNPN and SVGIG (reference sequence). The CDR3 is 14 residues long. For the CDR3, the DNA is TGTGCCTGGAGTAGGTGGCCACAGGCCTATGGCTACACCTTC. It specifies CAWSRWPQAYGYTF.

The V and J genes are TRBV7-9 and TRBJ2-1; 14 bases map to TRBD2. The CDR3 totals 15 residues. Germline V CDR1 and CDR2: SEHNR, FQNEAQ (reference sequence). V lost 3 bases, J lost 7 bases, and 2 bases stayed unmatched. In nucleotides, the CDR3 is TGTGCCAGCAGCTTGACTAGCGGGAGGGAAAATGAGCAGTTCTTC. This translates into CASSLTSGRENEQFF.

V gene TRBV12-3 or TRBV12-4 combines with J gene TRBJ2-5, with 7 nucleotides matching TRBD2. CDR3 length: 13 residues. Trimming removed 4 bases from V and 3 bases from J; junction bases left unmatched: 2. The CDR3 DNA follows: TGTGCCAGCAGTTGGGACTACGAAGAGACCCAGTACTTC. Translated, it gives CASSWDYEETQYF.

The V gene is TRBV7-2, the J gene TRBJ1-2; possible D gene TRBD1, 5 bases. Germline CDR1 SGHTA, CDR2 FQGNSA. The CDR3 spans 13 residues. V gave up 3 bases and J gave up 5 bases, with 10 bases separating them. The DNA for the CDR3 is TGTGCCAGCAGCTTTCAGGGAAATTATGGCTACACCTTC. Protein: CASSFQGNYGYTF.

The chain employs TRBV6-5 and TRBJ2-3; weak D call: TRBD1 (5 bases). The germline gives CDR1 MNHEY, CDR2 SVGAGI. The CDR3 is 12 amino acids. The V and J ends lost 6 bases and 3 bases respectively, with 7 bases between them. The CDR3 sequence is CASRGATDTQYF. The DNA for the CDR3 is TGTGCCAGCAGAGGGGCGACAGATACGCAGTATTTT.

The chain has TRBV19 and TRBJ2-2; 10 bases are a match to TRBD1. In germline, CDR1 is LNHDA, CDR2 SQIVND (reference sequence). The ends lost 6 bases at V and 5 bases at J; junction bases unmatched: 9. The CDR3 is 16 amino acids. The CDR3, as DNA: TGTGCCAGTAGGCCTTCGACAGGGGGCCGAACCGGGGAGCTGTTTTTT. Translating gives CASRPSTGGRTGELFF.

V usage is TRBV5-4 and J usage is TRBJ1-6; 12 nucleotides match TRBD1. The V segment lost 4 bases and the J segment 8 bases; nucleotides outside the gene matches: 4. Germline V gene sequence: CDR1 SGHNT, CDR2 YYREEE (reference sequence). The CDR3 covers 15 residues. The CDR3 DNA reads TGTGCCAGCAGCAGGGACAGGGGGCAATATTCACCCCTCCACTTT. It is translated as CASSRDRGQYSPLHF.

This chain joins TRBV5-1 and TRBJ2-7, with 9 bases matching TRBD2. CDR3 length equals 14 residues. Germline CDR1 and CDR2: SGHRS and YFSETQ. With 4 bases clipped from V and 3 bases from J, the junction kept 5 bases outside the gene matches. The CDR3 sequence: CASSTGTSSYEQYF. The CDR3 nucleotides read TGCGCCAGCAGCACCGGGACTAGCAGCTACGAGCAGTACTTC.

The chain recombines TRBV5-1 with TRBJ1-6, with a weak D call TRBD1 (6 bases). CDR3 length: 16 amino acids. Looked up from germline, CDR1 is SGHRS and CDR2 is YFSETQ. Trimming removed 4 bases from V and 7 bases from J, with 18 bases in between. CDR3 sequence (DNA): TGCGCCAGCAGCGGAAGCTCGGGACAAAAAAATTCACCCCTCCACTTT. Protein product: CASSGSSGQKNSPLHF.